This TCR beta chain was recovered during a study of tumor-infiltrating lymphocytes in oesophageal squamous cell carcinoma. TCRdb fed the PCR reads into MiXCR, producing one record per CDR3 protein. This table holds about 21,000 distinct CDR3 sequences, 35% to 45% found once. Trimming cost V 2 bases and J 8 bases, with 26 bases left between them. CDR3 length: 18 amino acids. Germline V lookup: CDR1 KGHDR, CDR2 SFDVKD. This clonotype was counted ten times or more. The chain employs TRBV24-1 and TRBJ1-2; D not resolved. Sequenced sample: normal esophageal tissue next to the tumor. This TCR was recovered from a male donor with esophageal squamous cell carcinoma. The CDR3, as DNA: TGTGCCACCAGTGATTCAGCTGAGACCATGTACGGTGCTGGAGGCTACACCTTC. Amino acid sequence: CATSDSAETMYGAGGYTF.